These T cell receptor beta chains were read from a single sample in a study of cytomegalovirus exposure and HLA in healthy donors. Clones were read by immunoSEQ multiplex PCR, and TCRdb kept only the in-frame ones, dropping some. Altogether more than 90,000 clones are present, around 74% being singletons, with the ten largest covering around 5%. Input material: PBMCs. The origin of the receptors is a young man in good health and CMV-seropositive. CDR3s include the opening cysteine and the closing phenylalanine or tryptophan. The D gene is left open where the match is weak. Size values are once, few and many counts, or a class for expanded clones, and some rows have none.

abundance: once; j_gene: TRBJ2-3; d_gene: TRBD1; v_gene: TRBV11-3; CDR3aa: CASSPGTGSTDTQYF; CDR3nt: TGTGCCAGCAGTCCCGGGACAGGAAGCACAGATACGCAGTATTTT
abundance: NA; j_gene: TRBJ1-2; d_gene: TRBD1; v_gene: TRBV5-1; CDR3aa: CASSADRGSYGYTF; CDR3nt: TGCGCCAGCAGCGCAGACAGGGGATCCTATGGCTACACCTTC
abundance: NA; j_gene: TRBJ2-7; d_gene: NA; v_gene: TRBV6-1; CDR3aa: CASSEVGFGEQYF; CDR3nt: TGTGCCAGCAGTGAAGTCGGGTTTGGCGAGCAGTACTTC
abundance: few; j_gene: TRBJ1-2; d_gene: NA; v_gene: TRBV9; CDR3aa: CASSGKGFYGYTF; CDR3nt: TGTGCCAGCAGCGGGAAGGGGTTCTATGGCTACACCTTC
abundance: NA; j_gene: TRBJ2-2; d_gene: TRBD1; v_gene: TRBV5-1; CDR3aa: CASSLGQGTGELFF; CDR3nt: TGCGCCAGCAGCTTGGGACAGGGTACCGGGGAGCTGTTTTTT
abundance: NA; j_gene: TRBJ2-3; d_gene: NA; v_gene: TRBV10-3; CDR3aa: CASRGVEDTQYF; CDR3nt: TGTGCCTCCAGGGGGGTGGAAGATACGCAGTATTTT
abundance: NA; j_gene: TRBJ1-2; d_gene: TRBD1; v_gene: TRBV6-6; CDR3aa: CASSTTQGAWYSGYTF; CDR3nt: TGTGCCAGCAGTACCACGCAGGGGGCATGGTACTCTGGCTACACCTTC
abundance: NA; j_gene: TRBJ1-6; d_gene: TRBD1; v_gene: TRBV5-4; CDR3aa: CASSLVAGGDSPLHF; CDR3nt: TGTGCCAGCAGCTTGGTAGCAGGGGGAGACTCACCCCTCCACTTT
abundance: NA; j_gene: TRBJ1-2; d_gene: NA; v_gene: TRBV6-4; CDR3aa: CASSQSSSNYGYPF; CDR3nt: TGTGCCAGCAGCCAGTCTAGCTCTAACTATGGCTACCCCTTC
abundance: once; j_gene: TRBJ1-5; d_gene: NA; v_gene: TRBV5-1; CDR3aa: CARTGPTDQPQHF; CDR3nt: TGCGCCAGAACAGGGCCGACGGATCAGCCCCAGCATTTT